This T cell receptor beta chain was found in a study of T cells after yellow fever vaccination. Study findings and constraints: The study found a weaker secondary response that peaked faster, day 5 versus 15.

About this clonotype: Its antigen is not identified. At one end the junction does not follow the germline gene, possibly because of a read error.

The CDR3 runs 19 residues. Generation of TCR cDNA used 5'RACE template switching (which added a universal primer site and UMIs). TCRdb ran MiXCR on the 5' RACE reads and lists one entry per CDR3 protein. The repertoire holds 140,000 to 150,000 distinct CDR3 sequences, with about 6.2% as singletons. Sample: CD4+ T cells sorted from PBMCs, taken 10 days after the yellow fever booster vaccination. The chain combines TRBV12-3 or TRBV12-4 with TRBJ1-4; D remains ambiguous. This TCR came from a man aged 25 to 40 who received the YFV17D yellow fever vaccine. CDR3 sequence reads: CACSQNMRLARATNEKLFF. CDR3 bases: TGTGCCTGCAGTCAAAATATGCGGCTAGCTAGGGCCACTAATGAAAAACTGTTTTTT.